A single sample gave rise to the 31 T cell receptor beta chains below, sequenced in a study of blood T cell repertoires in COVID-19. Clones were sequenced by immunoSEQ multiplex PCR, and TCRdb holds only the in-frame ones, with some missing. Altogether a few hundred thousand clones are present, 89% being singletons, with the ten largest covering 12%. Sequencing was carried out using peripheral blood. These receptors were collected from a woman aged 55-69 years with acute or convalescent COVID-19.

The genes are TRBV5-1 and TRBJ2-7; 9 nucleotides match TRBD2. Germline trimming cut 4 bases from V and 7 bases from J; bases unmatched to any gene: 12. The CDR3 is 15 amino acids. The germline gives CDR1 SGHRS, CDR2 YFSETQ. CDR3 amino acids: CASSPLAGGSFEQYF. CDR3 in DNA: TGCGCCAGCAGCCCGTTGGCGGGAGGGTCCTTTGAGCAGTACTTC. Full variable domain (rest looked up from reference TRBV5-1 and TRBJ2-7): KAGVTQTPRYLIKTRGQQVTLSCSPISGHRSVSWYQQTPGQGLQFLFEYFSETQRNKGNFPGRFSGRQFSNSRSEMNVSTLELGDSALYLCASSPLAGGSFEQYFGPGTRLTVT.

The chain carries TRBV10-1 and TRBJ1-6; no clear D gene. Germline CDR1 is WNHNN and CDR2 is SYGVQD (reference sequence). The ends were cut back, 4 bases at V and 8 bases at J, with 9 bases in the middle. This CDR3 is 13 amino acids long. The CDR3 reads CASSAFRDSPLHF. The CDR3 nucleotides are TGCGCCAGCAGTGCGTTTAGAGATTCACCCCTCCACTTT.

The CDR3 nucleotides read TGTGCCAGTAGTATTCGGACTAGCGGGTCGAATGAGCAGTTCTTC. Amino acids: CASSIRTSGSNEQFF. The chain links TRBV19 to TRBJ2-1; 11 nucleotides align to TRBD2. The V and J ends lost 3 bases and 7 bases, in that order; junction bases with no gene match: 5. The CDR3 has 15 residues. Germline CDR1 is LNHDA and CDR2 is SQIVND (reference sequence).

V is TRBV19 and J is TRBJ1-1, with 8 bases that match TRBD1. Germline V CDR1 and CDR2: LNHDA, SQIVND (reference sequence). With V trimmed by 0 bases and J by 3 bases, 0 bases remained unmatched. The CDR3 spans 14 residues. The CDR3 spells CASSIEQGDTEAFF. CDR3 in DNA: TGTGCCAGTAGTATAGAACAGGGGGACACTGAAGCTTTCTTT. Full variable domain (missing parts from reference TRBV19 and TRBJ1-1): DGGITQSPKYLFRKEGQNVTLSCEQNLNHDAMYWYRQDPGQGLRLIYYSQIVNDFQKGDIAEGYSVSREKKESFPLTVTSAQKNPTAFYLCASSIEQGDTEAFFGQGTRLTVV.

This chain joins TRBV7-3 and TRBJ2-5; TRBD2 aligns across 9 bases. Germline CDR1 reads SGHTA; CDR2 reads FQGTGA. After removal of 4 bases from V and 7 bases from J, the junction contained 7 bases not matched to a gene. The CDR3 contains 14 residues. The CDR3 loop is CASSSLAGLTTQYF. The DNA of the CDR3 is TGTGCCAGCAGCTCCCTAGCGGGGCTCACGACCCAGTACTTC.

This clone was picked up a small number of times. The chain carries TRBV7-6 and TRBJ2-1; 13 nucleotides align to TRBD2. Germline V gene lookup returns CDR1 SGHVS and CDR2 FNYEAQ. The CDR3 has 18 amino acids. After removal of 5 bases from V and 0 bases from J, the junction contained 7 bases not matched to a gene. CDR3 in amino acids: CASSRTSGSVSSYNEQFF. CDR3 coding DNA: TGTGCCAGCAGCCGGACTAGCGGGAGTGTATCCTCCTACAATGAGCAGTTCTTC.

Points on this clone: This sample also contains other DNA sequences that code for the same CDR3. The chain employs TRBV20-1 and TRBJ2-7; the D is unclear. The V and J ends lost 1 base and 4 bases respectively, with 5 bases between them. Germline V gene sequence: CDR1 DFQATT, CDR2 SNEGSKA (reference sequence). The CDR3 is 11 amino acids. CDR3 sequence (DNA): TGCAGTGCTAGAGGCGGTTACGAGCAGTACTTC. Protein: CSARGGYEQYF.

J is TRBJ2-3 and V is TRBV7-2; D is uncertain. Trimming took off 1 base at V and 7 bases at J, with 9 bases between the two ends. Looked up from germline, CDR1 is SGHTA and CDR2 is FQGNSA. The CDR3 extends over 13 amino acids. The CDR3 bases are TGTGCCAGCAGCTTAGACAGAGAGCATACGCAGTATTTT. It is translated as CASSLDREHTQYF. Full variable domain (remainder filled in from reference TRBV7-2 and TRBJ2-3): GAGVSQSPSNKVTEKGKDVELRCDPISGHTALYWYRQSLGQGLEFLIYFQGNSAPDKSGLPSDRFSAERTGGSVSTLTIQRTQQEDSAVYLCASSLDREHTQYFGPGTRLTVL.

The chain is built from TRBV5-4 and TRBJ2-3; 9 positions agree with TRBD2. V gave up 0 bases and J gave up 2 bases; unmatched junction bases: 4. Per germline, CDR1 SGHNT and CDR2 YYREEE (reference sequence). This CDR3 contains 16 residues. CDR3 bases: TGTGCCAGCAGCTTGGGAGCTAGCGGGACCACAGATACGCAGTATTTT. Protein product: CASSLGASGTTDTQYF.

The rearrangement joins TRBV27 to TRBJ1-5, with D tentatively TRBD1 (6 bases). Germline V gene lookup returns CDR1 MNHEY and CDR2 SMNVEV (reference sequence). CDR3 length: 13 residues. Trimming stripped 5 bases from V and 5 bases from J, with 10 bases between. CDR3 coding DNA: TGTGCCAGCAGTCGAGGGGGAGATCAGCCCCAGCATTTT. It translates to CASSRGGDQPQHF.

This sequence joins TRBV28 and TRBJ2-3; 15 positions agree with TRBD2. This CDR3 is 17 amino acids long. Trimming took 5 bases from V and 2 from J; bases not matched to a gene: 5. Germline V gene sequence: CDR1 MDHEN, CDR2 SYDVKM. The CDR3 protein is CASSLGLAGGYTDTQYF. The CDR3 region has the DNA TGTGCCAGCAGTCTCGGACTAGCGGGGGGGTACACAGATACGCAGTATTTT. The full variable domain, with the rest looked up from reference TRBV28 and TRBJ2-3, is DVKVTQSSRYLVKRTGEKVFLECVQDMDHENMFWYRQDPGLGLRLIYFSYDVKMKEKGDIPEGYSVSREKKERFSLILESASTNQTSMYLCASSLGLAGGYTDTQYFGPGTRLTVL.

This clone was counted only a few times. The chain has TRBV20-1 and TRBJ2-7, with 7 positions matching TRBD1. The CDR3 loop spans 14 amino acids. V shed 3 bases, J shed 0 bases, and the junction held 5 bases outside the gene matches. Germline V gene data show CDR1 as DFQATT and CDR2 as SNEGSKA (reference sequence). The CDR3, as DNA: TGCAGTGCTAGTTACAGGGGATTCTCCTACGAGCAGTACTTC. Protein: CSASYRGFSYEQYF.

CDR3 coding DNA: TGTGCCAGCAGCCGGACAGTCAATGAGCAGTTCTTC. It codes for CASSRTVNEQFF. The rearrangement links TRBV7-3 to TRBJ2-1; tentatively, D is TRBD1 (6 bases). This CDR3 is built from 12 residues. CDR1 SGHTA and CDR2 FQGTGA come from the germline V gene. V dropped 5 bases and J dropped 6 bases, with 8 bases sitting between them.

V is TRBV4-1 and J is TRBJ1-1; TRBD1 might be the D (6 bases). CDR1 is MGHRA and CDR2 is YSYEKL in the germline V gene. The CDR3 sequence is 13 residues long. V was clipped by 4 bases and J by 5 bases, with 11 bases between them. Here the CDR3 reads CASSPGAKTEAFF. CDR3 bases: TGCGCCAGCAGCCCAGGGGCGAAAACTGAAGCTTTCTTT.

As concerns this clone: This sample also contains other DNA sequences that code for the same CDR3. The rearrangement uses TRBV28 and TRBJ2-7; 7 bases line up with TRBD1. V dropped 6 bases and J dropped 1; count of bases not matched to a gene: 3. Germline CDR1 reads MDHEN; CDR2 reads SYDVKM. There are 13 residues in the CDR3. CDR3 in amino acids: CASSPGQSYEQYF. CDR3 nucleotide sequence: TGTGCCAGCAGCCCGGGACAGTCCTACGAGCAGTACTTC.

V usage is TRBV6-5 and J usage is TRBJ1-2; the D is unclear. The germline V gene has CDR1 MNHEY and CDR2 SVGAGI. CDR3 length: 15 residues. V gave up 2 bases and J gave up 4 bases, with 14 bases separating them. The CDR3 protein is CASSYNGEVSYGYTF. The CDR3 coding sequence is TGTGCCAGCAGTTACAACGGGGAGGTCAGCTATGGCTACACCTTC.

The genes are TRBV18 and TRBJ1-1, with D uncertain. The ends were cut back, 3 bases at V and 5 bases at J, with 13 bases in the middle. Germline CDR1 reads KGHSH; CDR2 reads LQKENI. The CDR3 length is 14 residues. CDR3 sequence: CASSPGPGGTEAFF. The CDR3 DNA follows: TGTGCCAGCTCACCGGGTCCCGGAGGGACTGAAGCTTTCTTT.

DNA of the CDR3: TGTGCCAGCAGTGAAGTTCAGGGGGCAAACTACGAGCAGTACTTC. It specifies CASSEVQGANYEQYF. The gene calls are TRBV25-1 and TRBJ2-7, with 8 bases identical to TRBD1. Germline trimming cut 2 bases from V and 3 bases from J; bases unmatched to any gene: 6. The CDR3 has 15 amino acids. CDR1 is MGHDK, CDR2 SYGVNS, per germline.

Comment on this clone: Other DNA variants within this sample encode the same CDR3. The CDR3 loop reads CASSLLGDYGYTF. CDR3 nucleotide sequence: TGTGCCAGCAGTTTACTAGGGGATTATGGCTACACCTTC. This chain connects TRBV28 to TRBJ1-2, with D possibly being TRBD1 (5 bases). Trimming removed 2 bases at V and 5 bases at J, with 9 bases between. Germline V CDR1 and CDR2: MDHEN, SYDVKM. This CDR3 region has 13 residues.

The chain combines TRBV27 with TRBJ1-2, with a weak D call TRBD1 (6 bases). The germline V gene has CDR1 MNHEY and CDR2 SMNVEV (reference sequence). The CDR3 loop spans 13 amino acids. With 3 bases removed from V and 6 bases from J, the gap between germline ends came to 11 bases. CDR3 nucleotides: TGTGCCAGCAGTTTGGGGAGGGGGGATGGCTACACCTTC. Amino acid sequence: CASSLGRGDGYTF.

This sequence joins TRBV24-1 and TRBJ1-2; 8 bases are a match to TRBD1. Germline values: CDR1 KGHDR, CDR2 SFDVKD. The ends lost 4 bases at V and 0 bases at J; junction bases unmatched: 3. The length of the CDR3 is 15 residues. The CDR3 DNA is TGTGCCACCAGTGAGCCGGGACAGGCTAACTATGGCTACACCTTC. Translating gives CATSEPGQANYGYTF.

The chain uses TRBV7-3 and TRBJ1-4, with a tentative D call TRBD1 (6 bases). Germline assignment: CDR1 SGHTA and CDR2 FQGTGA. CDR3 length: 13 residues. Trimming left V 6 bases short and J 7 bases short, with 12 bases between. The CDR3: CASRGGGSEKLFF. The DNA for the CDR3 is TGTGCCAGCAGGGGAGGGGGTAGTGAAAAACTGTTTTTT.

The DNA of the CDR3 is TGTGCCAGCAGCTTGAGGAGGGAGTTTGAAAAACTGTTTTTT. This codes for CASSLRREFEKLFF. This chain connects TRBV5-8 to TRBJ1-4; no definite D call. CDR3 length: 14 residues. CDR1 and CDR2 (germline): SGHTS, YDEGEE. Trimming left V 1 base short and J 7 bases short, with 11 bases between.

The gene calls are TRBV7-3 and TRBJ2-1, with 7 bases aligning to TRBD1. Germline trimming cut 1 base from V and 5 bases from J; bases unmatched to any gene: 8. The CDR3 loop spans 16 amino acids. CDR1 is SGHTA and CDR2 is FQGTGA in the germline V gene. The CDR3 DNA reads TGTGCCAGCAGCTTAAACAGGGGCCCGGGGAACAATGAGCAGTTCTTC. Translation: CASSLNRGPGNNEQFF. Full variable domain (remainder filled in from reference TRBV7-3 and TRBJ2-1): GAGVSQTPSNKVTEKGKYVELRCDPISGHTALYWYRQSLGQGPEFLIYFQGTGAADDSGLPNDRFFAVRPEGSVSTLKIQRTERGDSAVYLCASSLNRGPGNNEQFFGPGTRLTVL.

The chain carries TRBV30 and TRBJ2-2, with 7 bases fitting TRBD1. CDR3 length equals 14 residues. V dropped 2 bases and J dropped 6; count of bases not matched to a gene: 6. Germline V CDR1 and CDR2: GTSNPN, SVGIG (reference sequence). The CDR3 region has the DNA TGTGCCTGGAGTATGACAGGGCCGGCCGGGGAGCTGTTTTTT. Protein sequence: CAWSMTGPAGELFF.

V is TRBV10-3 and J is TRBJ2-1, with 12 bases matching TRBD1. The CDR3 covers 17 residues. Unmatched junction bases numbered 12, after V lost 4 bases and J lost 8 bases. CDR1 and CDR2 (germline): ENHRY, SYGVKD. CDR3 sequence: CAISVSRGQGADHEQFF. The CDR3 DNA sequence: TGTGCCATCAGTGTATCCCGGGGACAGGGGGCTGATCATGAGCAGTTCTTC.

The CDR3 DNA follows: TGTGCCAGCAGCCCCGACCGCGGGGGGGACCTCCTACGGTTCAATGAGCAGTTCTTC. It translates to CASSPDRGGDLLRFNEQFF. The chain combines TRBV4-2 with TRBJ2-1, with 9 nucleotides matching TRBD2. With V trimmed by 4 bases and J by 6 bases, 19 bases remained unmatched. CDR3 length: 19 residues. Germline values: CDR1 LGHNA, CDR2 YNFKEQ.

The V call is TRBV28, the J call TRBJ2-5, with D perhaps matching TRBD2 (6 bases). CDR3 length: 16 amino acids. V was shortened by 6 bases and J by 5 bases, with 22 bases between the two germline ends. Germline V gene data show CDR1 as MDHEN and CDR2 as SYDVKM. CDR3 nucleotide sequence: TGTGCCAGCAGGGAAAGGGCGGGGCTCGGGGGTGAGACCCAGTACTTC. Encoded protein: CASRERAGLGGETQYF.

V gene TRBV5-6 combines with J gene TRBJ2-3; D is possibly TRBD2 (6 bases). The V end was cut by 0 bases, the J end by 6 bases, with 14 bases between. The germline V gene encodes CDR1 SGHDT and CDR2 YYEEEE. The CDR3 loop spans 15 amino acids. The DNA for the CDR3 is TGTGCCAGCAGCTTGGCCGGACTACGGGGGGATACGCAGTATTTT. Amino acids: CASSLAGLRGDTQYF.

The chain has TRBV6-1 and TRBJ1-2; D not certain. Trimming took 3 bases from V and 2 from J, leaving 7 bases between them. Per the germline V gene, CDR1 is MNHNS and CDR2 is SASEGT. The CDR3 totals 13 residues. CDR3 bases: TGTGCCAGCAGTGAGGCGGGAAACTATGGCTACACCTTC. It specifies CASSEAGNYGYTF.

CDR3 protein: CASSLLQAQETQYF. The CDR3 DNA sequence: TGTGCCAGCAGCTTATTACAGGCACAAGAGACCCAGTACTTC. The chain recombines TRBV11-2 with TRBJ2-5, with D maybe TRBD1 (5 bases). CDR3 length equals 14 residues. The V gene's germline CDR1 is SGHAT and CDR2 FQNNGV. The V end was cut by 2 bases, the J end by 2 bases, with 9 bases between.